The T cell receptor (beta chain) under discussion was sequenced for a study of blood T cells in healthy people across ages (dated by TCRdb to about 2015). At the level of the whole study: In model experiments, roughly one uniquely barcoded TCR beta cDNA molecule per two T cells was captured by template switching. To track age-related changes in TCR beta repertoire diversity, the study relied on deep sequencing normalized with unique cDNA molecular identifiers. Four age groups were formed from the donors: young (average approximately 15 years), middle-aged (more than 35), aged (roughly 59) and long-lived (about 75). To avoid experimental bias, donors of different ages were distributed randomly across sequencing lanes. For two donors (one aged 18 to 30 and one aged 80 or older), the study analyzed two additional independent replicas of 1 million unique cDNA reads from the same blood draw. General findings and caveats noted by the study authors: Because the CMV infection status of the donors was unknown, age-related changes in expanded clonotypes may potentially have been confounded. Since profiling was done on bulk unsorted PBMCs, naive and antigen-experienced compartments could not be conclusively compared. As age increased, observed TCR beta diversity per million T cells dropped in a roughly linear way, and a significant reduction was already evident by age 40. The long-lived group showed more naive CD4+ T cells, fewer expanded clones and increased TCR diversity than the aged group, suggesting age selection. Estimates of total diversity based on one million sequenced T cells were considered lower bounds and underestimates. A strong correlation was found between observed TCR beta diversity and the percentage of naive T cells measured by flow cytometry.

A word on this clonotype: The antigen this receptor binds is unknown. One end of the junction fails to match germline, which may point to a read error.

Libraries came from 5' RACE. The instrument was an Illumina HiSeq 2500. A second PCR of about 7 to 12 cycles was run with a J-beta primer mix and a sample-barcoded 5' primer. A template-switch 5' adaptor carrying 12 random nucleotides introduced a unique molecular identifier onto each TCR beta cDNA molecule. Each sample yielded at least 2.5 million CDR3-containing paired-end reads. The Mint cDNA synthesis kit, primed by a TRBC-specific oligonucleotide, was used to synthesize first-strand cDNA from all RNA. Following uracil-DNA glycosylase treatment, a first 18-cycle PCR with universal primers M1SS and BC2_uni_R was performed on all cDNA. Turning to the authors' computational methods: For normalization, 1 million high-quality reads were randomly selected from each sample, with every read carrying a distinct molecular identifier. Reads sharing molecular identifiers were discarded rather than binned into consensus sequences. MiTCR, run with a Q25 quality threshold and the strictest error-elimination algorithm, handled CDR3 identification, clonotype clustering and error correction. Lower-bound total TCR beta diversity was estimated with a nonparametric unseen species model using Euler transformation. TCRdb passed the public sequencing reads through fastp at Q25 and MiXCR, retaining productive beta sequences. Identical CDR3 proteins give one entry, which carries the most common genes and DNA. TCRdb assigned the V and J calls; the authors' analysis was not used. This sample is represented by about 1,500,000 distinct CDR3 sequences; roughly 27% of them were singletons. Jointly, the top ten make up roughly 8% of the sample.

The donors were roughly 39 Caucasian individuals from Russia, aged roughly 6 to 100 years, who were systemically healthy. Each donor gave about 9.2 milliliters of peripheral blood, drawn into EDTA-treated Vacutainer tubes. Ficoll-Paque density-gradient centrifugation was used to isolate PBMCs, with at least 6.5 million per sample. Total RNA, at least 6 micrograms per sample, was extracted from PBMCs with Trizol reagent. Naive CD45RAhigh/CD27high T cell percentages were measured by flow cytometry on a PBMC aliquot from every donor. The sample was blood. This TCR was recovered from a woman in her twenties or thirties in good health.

The CDR3 sequence is CAGSWNRGTNYGYTF. The nucleotide sequence is TGTGCCGGCAGTTGGAACAGGGGTACTAACTATGGCTACACCTTC. The chain is encoded by TRBV25-1 joined to TRBJ1-2; 7 bases in the junction line up with TRBD1. Its CDR3 holds 15 amino acids, cysteine through phenylalanine. CDR3 DNA only is kept here, 45 bases in frame from base 1. From a lookup of the germline V gene, CDR1 and CDR2 are MGHDK and SYGVNS.